The rows below give T cell receptor beta chains drawn from one sample of a study of T cell repertoires in aging, cancer and after chemotherapy. TCRdb itself ran the multiplex PCR reads through MiXCR, one entry per CDR3 protein. The sample consists of fewer than 15,000 distinct CDR3 sequences, approximately 40% of them appearing once. The sequencing sample was made of blood. The receptors here all came from a human donor in good health. The donor label of this sample is uncertain. Both conserved end residues are part of each CDR3. Each record gives: D gene, J gene, clone size, V gene, CDR3 protein, CDR3 DNA. A D gene is named only where the DNA matches it firmly. Size is stated for part of the rows, as once, few or many counts, or as a class when the clone is expanded.

d_call: NA
j_call: TRBJ2-7
clone_size: NA
v_call: TRBV19
cdr3_aa: CTSSDRKNSYEQYF
cdr3_nt: TGTACCAGTAGTGACAGAAAAAACTCCTACGAGCAGTACTTC

d_call: TRBD2
j_call: TRBJ2-5
clone_size: NA
v_call: TRBV12-3/TRBV12-4
cdr3_aa: CASSFKAGGETQYF
cdr3_nt: TGTGCCAGCAGTTTTAAAGCGGGAGGAGAGACCCAGTACTTC

d_call: NA
j_call: TRBJ1-4
clone_size: few
v_call: TRBV5-4
cdr3_aa: CASSLGLGGEKLFF
cdr3_nt: TGTGCCAGCAGCTTGGGTCTCGGCGGGGAAAAACTGTTTTTT

d_call: TRBD2
j_call: TRBJ2-7
clone_size: NA
v_call: TRBV27
cdr3_aa: CASRRTSSYEQYF
cdr3_nt: TGTGCCAGCAGGCGGACTAGCTCCTACGAGCAGTACTTC

d_call: NA
j_call: TRBJ2-4
clone_size: few
v_call: TRBV13
cdr3_aa: CASSLRGGADKNIQYF
cdr3_nt: TGTGCCAGCAGCTTACGAGGGGGTGCCGACAAAAACATTCAGTACTTC

d_call: NA
j_call: TRBJ2-3
clone_size: medium-sized
v_call: TRBV27
cdr3_aa: CASFSWRSTDTQYF
cdr3_nt: TGTGCCAGCTTCTCCTGGCGCAGCACAGATACGCAGTATTTT

d_call: TRBD2
j_call: TRBJ2-7
clone_size: few
v_call: TRBV10-3
cdr3_aa: CAISGGLAEEEQYF
cdr3_nt: TGTGCCATCAGTGGGGGACTAGCCGAAGAGGAGCAGTACTTC

d_call: NA
j_call: TRBJ2-7
clone_size: NA
v_call: TRBV5-1
cdr3_aa: CASSLGPGAPYEQYF
cdr3_nt: TGCGCCAGCAGCTTGGGTCCCGGAGCCCCCTACGAGCAGTACTTC

d_call: NA
j_call: TRBJ2-5
clone_size: NA
v_call: TRBV27
cdr3_aa: CASSGSRETQYF
cdr3_nt: TGTGCCAGTAGCGGTTCACGAGAGACCCAGTACTTC

d_call: TRBD1
j_call: TRBJ2-7
clone_size: NA
v_call: TRBV19
cdr3_aa: CASSTHRDSTYEQYF
cdr3_nt: TGTGCCAGCAGCACCCACCGGGACAGTACCTACGAGCAGTACTTC

d_call: NA
j_call: TRBJ2-2
clone_size: NA
v_call: TRBV15
cdr3_aa: CATSTGETDMNTGELFF
cdr3_nt: TGTGCCACCAGCACAGGAGAGACAGATATGAACACCGGGGAGCTGTTTTTT

d_call: TRBD2
j_call: TRBJ2-5
clone_size: few
v_call: TRBV18
cdr3_aa: CASSREGETQYF
cdr3_nt: TGTGCCAGCTCACGGGAGGGGGAGACCCAGTACTTC

d_call: TRBD2
j_call: TRBJ2-1
clone_size: few
v_call: TRBV30
cdr3_aa: CAWARLAGAYNEQFF
cdr3_nt: TGTGCCTGGGCCCGACTAGCGGGGGCCTACAATGAGCAGTTCTTC

d_call: TRBD2
j_call: TRBJ2-1
clone_size: few
v_call: TRBV6-5
cdr3_aa: CASRPGLAFDEQFF
cdr3_nt: TGTGCCAGCAGGCCGGGACTAGCATTTGATGAGCAGTTCTTC

d_call: NA
j_call: TRBJ2-5
clone_size: NA
v_call: TRBV6-2/TRBV6-3
cdr3_aa: CASSRWGGEETQYF
cdr3_nt: TGTGCCAGCAGTAGATGGGGGGGCGAAGAGACCCAGTACTTC

d_call: TRBD2
j_call: TRBJ2-2
clone_size: medium-sized
v_call: TRBV6-1
cdr3_aa: CASRGLAGELFF
cdr3_nt: TGTGCCAGCAGAGGACTAGCCGGGGAGCTGTTTTTT

d_call: NA
j_call: TRBJ1-6
clone_size: few
v_call: TRBV6-1
cdr3_aa: CASSDSAENSPLHF
cdr3_nt: TGTGCCAGCAGTGATTCGGCGGAGAATTCACCCCTCCACTTT

d_call: TRBD1
j_call: TRBJ2-2
clone_size: medium-sized
v_call: TRBV19
cdr3_aa: CASSFTGTGGTGELFF
cdr3_nt: TGTGCCAGTAGTTTTACCGGGACAGGTGGCACCGGGGAGCTGTTTTTT

d_call: TRBD2
j_call: TRBJ2-3
clone_size: NA
v_call: TRBV29-1
cdr3_aa: CSVAPRLAGGTQYF
cdr3_nt: TGCAGCGTCGCCCCCCGACTAGCGGGAGGAACGCAGTATTTT

d_call: NA
j_call: TRBJ1-2
clone_size: NA
v_call: TRBV6-5
cdr3_aa: CASCYSSPFSYGYTF
cdr3_nt: TGTGCCAGCTGTTACTCCTCGCCTTTTAGCTATGGCTACACCTTC

d_call: TRBD1
j_call: TRBJ2-3
clone_size: NA
v_call: TRBV6-4
cdr3_aa: CASSATGGETDTQYF
cdr3_nt: TGTGCCAGCAGTGCAACAGGGGGAGAGACAGATACGCAGTATTTT

d_call: NA
j_call: TRBJ1-5
clone_size: few
v_call: TRBV19
cdr3_aa: CASKGGAGNNQPQHF
cdr3_nt: TGTGCCAGTAAGGGGGGGGCAGGCAACAATCAGCCCCAGCATTTT

d_call: NA
j_call: TRBJ1-1
clone_size: NA
v_call: TRBV13
cdr3_aa: CASSLPSTMNTEAFF
cdr3_nt: TGTGCCAGCAGCTTGCCCTCCACAATGAACACTGAAGCTTTCTTT

d_call: NA
j_call: TRBJ1-3
clone_size: NA
v_call: TRBV5-1
cdr3_aa: CASSLGLQGFSGNTIYF
cdr3_nt: TGCGCCAGCAGTTTAGGACTACAGGGCTTCTCTGGAAACACCATATATTTT

d_call: TRBD2
j_call: TRBJ2-3
clone_size: few
v_call: TRBV12-3/TRBV12-4
cdr3_aa: CASSMTSGGQNTQYF
cdr3_nt: TGTGCCAGCAGTATGACTAGCGGGGGTCAGAATACGCAGTATTTT

d_call: NA
j_call: TRBJ1-4
clone_size: NA
v_call: TRBV12-3/TRBV12-4
cdr3_aa: CASSFSGPNEKLFF
cdr3_nt: TGTGCCAGCAGTTTCTCCGGGCCAAATGAAAAACTGTTTTTT

d_call: TRBD2
j_call: TRBJ2-1
clone_size: NA
v_call: TRBV5-5
cdr3_aa: CASRRTSGGGEQFF
cdr3_nt: TGTGCCAGCAGAAGGACTAGCGGGGGTGGTGAGCAGTTCTTC

d_call: NA
j_call: TRBJ2-1
clone_size: NA
v_call: TRBV11-3
cdr3_aa: CASSLVAPAGNEQFF
cdr3_nt: TGTGCCAGCAGCTTAGTTGCCCCAGCGGGTAATGAGCAGTTCTTC

d_call: NA
j_call: TRBJ1-5
clone_size: NA
v_call: TRBV13
cdr3_aa: CASSLAQNQPQHF
cdr3_nt: TGTGCCAGCAGCCTTGCGCAGAATCAGCCCCAGCATTTT

d_call: NA
j_call: TRBJ2-3
clone_size: once
v_call: TRBV7-9
cdr3_aa: CASSSAGPGLTDTQYF
cdr3_nt: TGTGCCAGCAGCTCAGCGGGCCCGGGTCTCACAGATACGCAGTATTTT

d_call: NA
j_call: TRBJ2-7
clone_size: NA
v_call: TRBV5-6
cdr3_aa: CASSLVGEQYF
cdr3_nt: TGTGCCAGCAGCTTGGTAGGCGAGCAGTACTTC

d_call: TRBD1
j_call: TRBJ2-3
clone_size: NA
v_call: TRBV30
cdr3_aa: CAWSRRQGAGDTQYF
cdr3_nt: TGTGCCTGGAGTAGACGACAGGGGGCGGGAGATACGCAGTATTTT

d_call: TRBD1
j_call: TRBJ1-2
clone_size: few
v_call: TRBV6-5
cdr3_aa: CASTTGGGGYTF
cdr3_nt: TGTGCCAGCACCACAGGGGGCGGCGGCTACACCTTC

d_call: NA
j_call: TRBJ2-1
clone_size: NA
v_call: TRBV6-5
cdr3_aa: CASSYSGGVPDNEQFF
cdr3_nt: TGTGCCAGCAGTTACTCGGGGGGAGTTCCCGACAATGAGCAGTTCTTC

d_call: TRBD2
j_call: TRBJ2-1
clone_size: few
v_call: TRBV6-5
cdr3_aa: CATRGSSGGYNEQFF
cdr3_nt: TGTGCCACCAGGGGGAGTAGCGGGGGGTACAATGAGCAGTTCTTC

d_call: NA
j_call: TRBJ1-6
clone_size: few
v_call: TRBV19
cdr3_aa: CASSIGYNSPLHF
cdr3_nt: TGTGCCAGTAGTATAGGGTATAATTCACCCCTCCACTTT

d_call: NA
j_call: TRBJ2-1
clone_size: NA
v_call: TRBV5-3
cdr3_aa: CARSNPNKGGNEQFF
cdr3_nt: TGTGCCAGAAGCAACCCGAACAAGGGCGGGAATGAGCAGTTCTTC

d_call: TRBD2
j_call: TRBJ2-1
clone_size: few
v_call: TRBV5-4
cdr3_aa: CASNERLAGAVEQFF
cdr3_nt: TGTGCCAGCAATGAAAGACTAGCGGGAGCGGTTGAGCAGTTCTTC

d_call: NA
j_call: TRBJ2-1
clone_size: NA
v_call: TRBV18
cdr3_aa: CASSPERVDEQFF
cdr3_nt: TGTGCCAGCTCACCGGAGAGGGTTGATGAGCAGTTCTTC

d_call: NA
j_call: TRBJ2-7
clone_size: medium-sized
v_call: TRBV7-6
cdr3_aa: CASSRYKEQYF
cdr3_nt: TGTGCCAGCAGCCGGTACAAGGAGCAGTACTTC